The rows below give T cell receptor beta chains drawn from one sample of a study of spatial heterogeneity in lung cancer. TCRdb called the 5' RACE reads again in MiXCR, with one record for every CDR3 protein. The table lists around 120,000 distinct CDR3 sequences, 9.5% to 15% of them singletons. Sequencing used PBMCs, obtained at follow-up. Every receptor here comes from a male donor with early-stage non-small cell lung cancer. The CDR3 runs from the conserved cysteine through the conserved F or W. The order of the fields is V gene, clone size, D gene, J gene, CDR3 DNA, CDR3 protein. D genes are given only for firm matches. Expanded clones get a size class; other rows say once, few or many, or leave the size out.

TRBV5-1	few	TRBD2	TRBJ2-2	TGCGCCAGCAGCCCCAGCGGGAGCAACACCGGGGAGCTGTTTTTT	CASSPSGSNTGELFF
TRBV6-1	many	-	TRBJ1-3	TGTGCCAGCAGTGAAGAACCACGGCTCTTTGGAAACACCATATATTTT	CASSEEPRLFGNTIYF
TRBV9	-	-	TRBJ2-7	TGTGCCAGCAGCGTAGCCCCCACGGCGATTACCTACGAGCAGTACTTC	CASSVAPTAITYEQYF
TRBV20-1	many	-	TRBJ1-5	TGCAGTGCTAGGAGGGGCAGGGGCAATCAGCCCCAGCATTTT	CSARRGRGNQPQHF
TRBV20-1	-	TRBD1	TRBJ2-2	TGCAGTGCACCCGGGACAGCATATTCCGGGGAGCTGTTTTTT	CSAPGTAYSGELFF
TRBV19	-	-	TRBJ2-1	TGTGCCAGTCGGGGGCTAAGGGGCTCCTACAATGAGCAGTTCTTC	CASRGLRGSYNEQFF
TRBV20-1	few	-	TRBJ2-7	TGCAGTGCTAGAGGGCACCTCTCCTACGAGCAGTACTTC	CSARGHLSYEQYF
TRBV28	few	-	TRBJ2-3	TGTGCCAGCAGTTCACCACTGACGGGGGTCACAGATACGCAGTATTTT	CASSSPLTGVTDTQYF
TRBV14	-	-	TRBJ2-6	TGTGCCAGCAGCCTCCCCGCCGCCAACGTCCTGACTTTC	CASSLPAANVLTF
TRBV11-2	many	-	TRBJ1-4	TGTGCCAGCAGGGCGGGACACTTTGAAAAACTGTTTTTT	CASRAGHFEKLFF
TRBV29-1	many	-	TRBJ1-3	TGCAGCGTTGGTTGGAGCTCTGGAAACACCATATATTTT	CSVGWSSGNTIYF